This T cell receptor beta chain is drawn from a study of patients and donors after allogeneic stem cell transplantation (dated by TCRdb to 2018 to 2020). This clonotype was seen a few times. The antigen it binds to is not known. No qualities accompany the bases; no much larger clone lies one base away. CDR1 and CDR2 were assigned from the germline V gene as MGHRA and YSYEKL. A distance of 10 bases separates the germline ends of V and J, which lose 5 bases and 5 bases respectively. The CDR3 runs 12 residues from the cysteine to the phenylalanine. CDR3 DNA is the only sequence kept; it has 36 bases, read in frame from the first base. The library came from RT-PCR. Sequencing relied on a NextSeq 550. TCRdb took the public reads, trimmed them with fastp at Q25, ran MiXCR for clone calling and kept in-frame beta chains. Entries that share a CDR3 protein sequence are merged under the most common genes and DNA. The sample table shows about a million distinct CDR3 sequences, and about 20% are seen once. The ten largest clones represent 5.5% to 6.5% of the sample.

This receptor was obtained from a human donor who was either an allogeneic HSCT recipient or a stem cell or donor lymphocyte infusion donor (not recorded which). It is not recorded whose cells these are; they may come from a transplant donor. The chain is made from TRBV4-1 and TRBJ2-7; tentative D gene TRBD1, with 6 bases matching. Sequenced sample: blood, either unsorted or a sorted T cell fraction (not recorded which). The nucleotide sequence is TGCGCCAGCAGCTTCGGACAGAACGAGCAGTACTTC. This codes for CASSFGQNEQYF.